Below, one TCR beta chain is given with its context. Data came from immunoSEQ multiplex PCR; TCRdb stores just in-frame clones and leaves some out. The sample holds more than 100,000 clones; more than 70% are singletons and the top ten take around 3.8%. This CDR3 region has 13 residues. Germline V gene data show CDR1 as SGHNT and CDR2 as YENEEA. V was clipped by 5 bases and J by 6 bases; unmatched bases: 5. The data were obtained in a study of blood T cell repertoires in COVID-19. About the research overall: T cells, B-cell-depleted T cells, or PBMCs supplied cDNA or gDNA.

This receptor was obtained from a woman aged 55-70 years with acute or convalescent COVID-19. The chain combines TRBV11-3 with TRBJ1-1; TRBD1 aligns across 8 bases. The sequenced material came from peripheral blood. The CDR3 loop is CASSDRGLSEAFF. CDR3 bases: TGTGCCAGCAGCGACAGGGGTTTATCTGAAGCTTTCTTT.